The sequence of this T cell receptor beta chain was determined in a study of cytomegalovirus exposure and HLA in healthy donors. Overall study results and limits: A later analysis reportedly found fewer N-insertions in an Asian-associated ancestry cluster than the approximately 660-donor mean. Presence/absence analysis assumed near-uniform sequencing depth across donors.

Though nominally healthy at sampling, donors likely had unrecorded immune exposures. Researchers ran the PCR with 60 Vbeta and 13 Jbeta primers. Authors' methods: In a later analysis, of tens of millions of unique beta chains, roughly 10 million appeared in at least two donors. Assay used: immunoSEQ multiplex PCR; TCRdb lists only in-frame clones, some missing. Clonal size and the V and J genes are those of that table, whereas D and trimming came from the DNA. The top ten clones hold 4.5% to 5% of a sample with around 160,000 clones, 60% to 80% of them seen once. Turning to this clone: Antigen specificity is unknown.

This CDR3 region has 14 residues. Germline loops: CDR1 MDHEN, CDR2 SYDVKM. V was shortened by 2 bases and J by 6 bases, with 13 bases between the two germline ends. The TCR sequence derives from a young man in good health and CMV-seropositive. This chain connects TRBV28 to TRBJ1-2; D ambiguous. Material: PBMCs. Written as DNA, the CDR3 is TGTGCCAGCAGTTTAATAACGAGGTCTAATGGCTACACCTTC. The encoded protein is CASSLITRSNGYTF.